What follows are 21 T cell receptor beta chains derived from one specimen sequenced in a study of blood T cell repertoires in COVID-19. The method was immunoSEQ multiplex PCR; TCRdb's version includes in-frame clones alone and lacks a portion of them. The profile shows 110,000 to 150,000 clones, more than 80% of them singletons. The sequenced sample was peripheral blood. These receptors were obtained from a woman aged 60 to 75 with active COVID-19.

This chain uses TRBV6-5 with TRBJ2-7; D may be TRBD2 (5 bases). The CDR3 contains 14 residues. Germline CDR1 reads MNHEY; CDR2 reads SVGAGI. V dropped 4 bases and J dropped 4 bases, with 14 bases sitting between them. CDR3 bases: TGTGCCAGCAGTTGGACTCCTGGAGGTTACGAGCAGTACTTC. Translated, it gives CASSWTPGGYEQYF.

DNA of the CDR3: TGTGCCAGCAGCTTAACGAGGGCGGCCACAGATACGCAGTATTTT. Protein product: CASSLTRAATDTQYF. The chain uses TRBV7-3 and TRBJ2-3, with a tentative D call TRBD2 (5 bases). V shed 0 bases and J shed 2 bases, with 9 bases lying between them. The CDR3 spans 15 residues. Germline assignment: CDR1 SGHTA and CDR2 FQGTGA.

V is TRBV19 and J is TRBJ2-2; perhaps TRBD1 as D (6 bases). In germline, CDR1 is LNHDA, CDR2 SQIVND (reference sequence). Trimming cost V 9 bases and J 4 bases, with 15 bases left between them. The CDR3 totals 14 residues. DNA for the CDR3: TGTGCCAGCTACAGGGTAGGCGGCACCGGGGAGCTGTTTTTT. It is translated as CASYRVGGTGELFF. Supplemented by reference TRBV19 and TRBJ2-2, the full variable domain reads DGGITQSPKYLFRKEGQNVTLSCEQNLNHDAMYWYRQDPGQGLRLIYYSQIVNDFQKGDIAEGYSVSREKKESFPLTVTSAQKNPTAFYLCASYRVGGTGELFFGEGSRLTVL.

The gene calls are TRBV11-2 and TRBJ2-1, with a tentative D call TRBD2 (6 bases). Germline V lookup: CDR1 SGHAT, CDR2 FQNNGV. This CDR3 is 14 amino acids long. V lost 1 base and J lost 6, with 10 bases in between. The CDR3 DNA reads TGTGCCAGCAGCTTAGCGGGACTCCTCAATGAGCAGTTCTTC. It codes for CASSLAGLLNEQFF.

In DNA, the CDR3 is TGTGCCAGCAGTCATTATCGGGACAGGATCTACAATGAGCAGTTCTTC. As protein: CASSHYRDRIYNEQFF. The genes are TRBV28 and TRBJ2-1; 8 nucleotides agree with TRBD1. J was trimmed by 3 bases and V by 5 bases; bases with no gene match: 9. CDR3 length: 16 residues. In germline, CDR1 is MDHEN, CDR2 SYDVKM.

The CDR3 nucleotides read TGCGCCAGCAGCCAAGAGGGGTGGGGCCGAGACACTGAAGCTTTCTTT. Its protein product is CASSQEGWGRDTEAFF. This rearrangement joins TRBV4-3 to TRBJ1-1, with a weak D call TRBD1 (5 bases). Germline V gene data show CDR1 as LGHNA and CDR2 as YSLEER. CDR3 size: 16 residues. V was shortened by 0 bases and J by 3 bases, with 14 bases between the two germline ends.

J is TRBJ2-3 and V is TRBV7-3, with D possibly TRBD2 on 6 matching bases. The V end lost 0 bases, the J end lost 2 bases, and 9 bases lay between the germline ends. CDR3 size: 15 residues. The germline CDR1 and CDR2 sequences are SGHTA and FQGTGA. CDR3 bases: TGTGCCAGCAGCTTAACTAGCGGCCACACAGATACGCAGTATTTT. Translating gives CASSLTSGHTDTQYF.

The chain recombines TRBV6-2 or TRBV6-3 with TRBJ2-3, with no clear D. The CDR3 length is 12 residues. V was shortened by 5 bases and J by 5 bases, with 8 bases between the two germline ends. Germline values: CDR1 MNHEY, CDR2 SVGEGT. The CDR3 reads CASSRGGDTQYF. DNA of the CDR3: TGTGCCAGCAGTCGTGGCGGAGATACGCAGTATTTT.

The chain is built from TRBV28 and TRBJ1-3, with 9 bases lining up with TRBD1. Germline CDR1 is MDHEN and CDR2 is SYDVKM. Losses at the gene ends were 6 bases for V and 1 base for J; bases not matched to a gene: 10. The CDR3 extends over 17 amino acids. The CDR3 loop reads CASRLSQGARSGNTIYF. CDR3 in DNA: TGTGCCAGCAGACTATCACAGGGGGCGAGGTCTGGAAACACCATATATTTT.

J is TRBJ2-7 and V is TRBV11-1; D not resolved. Germline V gene lookup returns CDR1 SGHAT and CDR2 FQDESV (reference sequence). Trimming took off 4 bases at V and 4 bases at J, with 20 bases between the two ends. The CDR3 extends over 16 amino acids. The CDR3 is CASSSLLAQHLYEQYF. The CDR3 nucleotides are TGTGCCAGCAGCTCCTTATTGGCTCAACATCTGTACGAGCAGTACTTC.

The chain carries TRBV12-3 or TRBV12-4 and TRBJ1-2; D gene unclear. The V end was cut by 6 bases, the J end by 2 bases, with 7 bases between. The CDR3 has 12 residues. CDR3 in DNA: TGTGCCAGCAGAACAGTAAACTATGGCTACACCTTC. Protein product: CASRTVNYGYTF.

The V gene is TRBV29-1, the J gene TRBJ2-1; a possible D gene is TRBD2 (5 bases). The CDR3 has 17 amino acids. V shed 6 bases and J shed 0 bases, with 21 bases lying between them. Germline values: CDR1 SQVTM, CDR2 ANQGSEA. For the CDR3, the DNA is TGCAGCGTCCATGATGGTAGCGATTGGAGCTCCTACAATGAGCAGTTCTTC. This codes for CSVHDGSDWSSYNEQFF.

The rearrangement joins TRBV7-3 to TRBJ2-3; D is possibly TRBD1 (6 bases). The CDR3 has 15 residues. V lost 0 bases, J lost 6 bases, and 13 bases lay in between. Germline V lookup: CDR1 SGHTA, CDR2 FQGTGA. The CDR3 loop reads CASSLTPSQGDTQYF. The CDR3 nucleotides read TGTGCCAGCAGCTTAACGCCCTCACAGGGCGATACGCAGTATTTT.

J is TRBJ2-1 and V is TRBV9; 12 nucleotides line up with TRBD2. This CDR3 has 16 residues. Germline V lookup: CDR1 SGDLS, CDR2 YYNGEE. The V gene end was trimmed by 4 bases and the J gene end by 0 bases; junction bases not matched to a gene: 2. The CDR3 region has the DNA TGTGCCAGCAGCTTGACTAGCGGGAGCTCCTACAATGAGCAGTTCTTC. Its protein is CASSLTSGSSYNEQFF.

V is TRBV18 and J is TRBJ2-3; D unresolved. V dropped 1 base and J dropped 3 bases, with 5 bases sitting between them. The CDR3 has 13 residues. In germline, CDR1 is KGHSH, CDR2 LQKENI. The CDR3 DNA sequence: TGTGCCAGCTCACCACGAGTAACAGATACGCAGTATTTT. Its protein product is CASSPRVTDTQYF.

The rearrangement uses TRBV27 and TRBJ2-7; 8 bases align to TRBD1. The CDR3 spans 14 residues. The germline gives CDR1 MNHEY, CDR2 SMNVEV (reference sequence). V gave up 8 bases and J gave up 7 bases; unmatched junction bases: 13. CDR3 sequence: CASGLTGGSREQYF. For the CDR3, the DNA is TGTGCCAGCGGTCTCACAGGGGGTTCCAGGGAGCAGTACTTC.

This clone occurred a few times. V usage is TRBV7-2 and J usage is TRBJ1-1; no reliable D call. The germline CDR1 and CDR2 sequences are SGHTA and FQGNSA. The CDR3 consists of 14 residues. V lost 1 base, J lost 6 bases, and 12 bases lay in between. The CDR3 DNA is TGTGCCAGCAGCTTAGTTACGGGGAGGGCTGAAGCTTTCTTT. Translating it yields CASSLVTGRAEAFF.

This chain joins TRBV28 and TRBJ2-7, with a possible D match to TRBD2 (6 bases). Deletions cut 2 bases from V and 9 bases from J, with 8 bases between. Germline CDR1 MDHEN, CDR2 SYDVKM. The CDR3 length is 11 residues. CDR3 nucleotides: TGTGCCAGCAGTTTAGCGCGGGGGCAGTACTTC. Protein product: CASSLARGQYF. Combining the CDR3 with reference TRBV28 and TRBJ2-7 gives the whole variable domain DVKVTQSSRYLVKRTGEKVFLECVQDMDHENMFWYRQDPGLGLRLIYFSYDVKMKEKGDIPEGYSVSREKKERFSLILESASTNQTSMYLCASSLARGQYFGPGTRLTVT.

The CDR3 is CASSLEGGTGRASTEAFF. CDR3 bases: TGTGCCAGCAGCTTAGAAGGGGGGACAGGGAGGGCGAGTACTGAAGCTTTCTTT. The V and J genes are TRBV7-9 and TRBJ1-1; TRBD1 agrees at 9 bases. CDR3 length: 18 residues. Trimming took 1 base from V and 5 from J; bases not matched to a gene: 14. The germline gives CDR1 SEHNR, CDR2 FQNEAQ (reference sequence).

V usage is TRBV12-5 and J usage is TRBJ2-2; a possible D gene is TRBD2 (7 bases). The CDR3 length is 16 residues. Germline CDR1 LGHNT, CDR2 FRNRAP. Trimming took off 1 base at V and 7 bases at J, with 16 bases between the two ends. CDR3 nucleotides: TGTGCTAGTGGTTTGGACCTGGGGGGGCAGAGCGGGGAGCTGTTTTTT. It yields the protein CASGLDLGGQSGELFF.

J is TRBJ2-3 and V is TRBV5-1; D remains ambiguous. The V and J ends lost 1 base and 0 bases respectively, with 9 bases between them. Germline V gives CDR1 SGHRS, CDR2 YFSETQ. CDR3 size: 15 residues. The CDR3 DNA follows: TGCGCCAGCAGCTTGACCCTAGTTAGCACAGATACGCAGTATTTT. This codes for CASSLTLVSTDTQYF.